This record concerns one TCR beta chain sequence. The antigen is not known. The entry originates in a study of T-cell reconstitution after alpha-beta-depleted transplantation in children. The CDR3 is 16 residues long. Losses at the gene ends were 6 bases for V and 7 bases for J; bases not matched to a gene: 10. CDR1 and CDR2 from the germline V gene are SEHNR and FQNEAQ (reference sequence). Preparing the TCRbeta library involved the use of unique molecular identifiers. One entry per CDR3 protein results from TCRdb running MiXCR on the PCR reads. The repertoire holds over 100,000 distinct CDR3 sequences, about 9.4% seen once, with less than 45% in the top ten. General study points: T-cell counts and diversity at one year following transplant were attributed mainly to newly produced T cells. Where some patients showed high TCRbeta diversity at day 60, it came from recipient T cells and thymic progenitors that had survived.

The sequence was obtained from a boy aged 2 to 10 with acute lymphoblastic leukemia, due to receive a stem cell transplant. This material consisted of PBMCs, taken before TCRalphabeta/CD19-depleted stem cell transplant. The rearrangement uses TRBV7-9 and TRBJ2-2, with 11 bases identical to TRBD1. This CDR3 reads CASRAPRDRGIGELFF. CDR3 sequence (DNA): TGTGCCAGCAGGGCCCCCCGGGACAGGGGGATCGGGGAGCTGTTTTTT.